This TCR beta chain was sequenced in a study of shared clonotypes between healthy human individuals. Naive CD45RA+ and memory CD45RA-negative subsets were split from CD4+ cells. Per sorted-subset replicate PCR, input was 200 to 250 ng DNA, representing tens of thousands of T cell genomes. The protocol was immunoSEQ multiplex PCR, while the TCRdb copy is restricted to in-frame clones and leaves out a portion. The sample has millions of clones, 85% to 95% seen once; the top ten hold about 0.13%. Germline V lookup: CDR1 MDHEN, CDR2 SYDVKM. This CDR3 is 14 amino acids long. Unmatched junction bases numbered 5, after V lost 7 bases and J lost 5 bases.

The J gene is TRBJ2-2, the V gene TRBV28, with 9 bases identical to TRBD2. The sequence derives from a young man in good health. The sequenced material came from naive CD4+ T cells sorted from blood. The subset: CD45RA+ positively selected. The CDR3 nucleotides are TGTGCCAGCACGCGGGGGGGCCGGACCGGGGAGCTGTTTTTT. Protein product: CASTRGGRTGELFF.